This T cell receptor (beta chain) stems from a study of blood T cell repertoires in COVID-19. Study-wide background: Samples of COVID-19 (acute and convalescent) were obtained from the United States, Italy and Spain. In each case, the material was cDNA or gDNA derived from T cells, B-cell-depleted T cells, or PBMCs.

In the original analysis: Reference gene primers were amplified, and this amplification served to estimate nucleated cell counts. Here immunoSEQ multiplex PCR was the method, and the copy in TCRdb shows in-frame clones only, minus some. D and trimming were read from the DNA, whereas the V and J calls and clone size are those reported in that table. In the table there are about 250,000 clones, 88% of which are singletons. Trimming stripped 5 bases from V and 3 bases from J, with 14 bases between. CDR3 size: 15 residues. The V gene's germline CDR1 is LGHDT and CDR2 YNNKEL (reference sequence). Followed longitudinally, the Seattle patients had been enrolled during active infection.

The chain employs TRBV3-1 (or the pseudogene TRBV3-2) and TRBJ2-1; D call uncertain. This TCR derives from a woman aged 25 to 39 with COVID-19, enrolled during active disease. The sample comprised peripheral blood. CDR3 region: CASSFSRMSYNEQFF. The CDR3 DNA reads TGTGCCAGCAGCTTTTCACGCATGAGCTACAATGAGCAGTTCTTC.